Listed here are 31 T cell receptor beta chains from one sample, sequenced in a study of CD8 T cells in Susac syndrome. Random-hexamer reverse transcription was applied to roughly 0.5 to 1 ug RNA. TCRdb independently ran MiXCR on the immunoSEQ multiplex PCR reads; one entry per CDR3 protein. This sample carries some 99,000 distinct CDR3 sequences, just under 95% of them seen once, and the ten largest clones take about 0.3%. Sequenced input: CD4+ T cells from PBMCs. The receptors originated from a human donor with Susac syndrome.

The chain joins TRBV5-1 to TRBJ2-3; D may be TRBD2 (5 bases). Trimming left V 0 bases short and J 2 bases short, with 16 bases between. The germline V gene has CDR1 SGHRS and CDR2 YFSETQ. This CDR3 is built from 17 residues. Written as DNA, the CDR3 is TGCGCCAGCAGCTTGGCCCCGGGCAGCGGATCCACAGATACGCAGTATTTT. As protein: CASSLAPGSGSTDTQYF.

V usage is TRBV9 and J usage is TRBJ1-4; D is possibly TRBD1 (5 bases). This CDR3 comprises 17 residues. The V end lost 4 bases, the J end lost 0 bases, and 16 bases lay between the germline ends. Germline V lookup: CDR1 SGDLS, CDR2 YYNGEE. The CDR3 bases are TGTGCCAGCAGCCCCCGACAGAGACTTGCAACTAATGAAAAACTGTTTTTT. It yields the protein CASSPRQRLATNEKLFF.

This chain connects TRBV20-1 to TRBJ1-1, with TRBD1 matching 9 bases. J was trimmed by 4 bases and V by 0 bases; bases with no gene match: 6. The germline CDR1 and CDR2 sequences are DFQATT and SNEGSKA (reference sequence). This CDR3 is built from 15 residues. This CDR3 is CSARDFDRGGTEAFF. The CDR3 DNA sequence: TGCAGTGCTAGAGATTTTGACAGGGGGGGCACTGAAGCTTTCTTT.

The rearrangement uses TRBV12-3 or TRBV12-4 and TRBJ1-5; D not certain. Trimming shortened V by 7 bases and J by 0 bases, and 7 bases separated the two germline ends. The CDR3 length is 13 residues. CDR3 in amino acids: CASTSYSNQPQHF. The CDR3 DNA reads TGTGCCAGCACCAGCTATAGCAATCAGCCCCAGCATTTT.

The J gene is TRBJ1-6, the V gene TRBV2; 8 bases agree with TRBD1. CDR1 and CDR2 from the germline V gene are SNHLY and FYNNEI. The CDR3 consists of 14 residues. J gave up 7 bases and V 6 bases, and 5 bases lay outside the gene matches. CDR3 nucleotide sequence: TGTGCCAGCAGGGACAGGGTAGTCAATTCACCCCTCCACTTT. Translating gives CASRDRVVNSPLHF. Full variable domain (rest looked up from reference TRBV2 and TRBJ1-6): EPEVTQTPSHQVTQMGQEVILRCVPISNHLYFYWYRQILGQKVEFLVSFYNNEISEKSEIFDDQFSVERPDGSNFTLKIRSTKLEDSAMYFCASRDRVVNSPLHFGNGTRLTVT.

The rearrangement links TRBV5-4 to TRBJ2-2; perhaps TRBD2 as D (6 bases). V was clipped by 0 bases and J by 4 bases, with 16 bases between them. Germline CDR1 SGHNT, CDR2 YYREEE (reference sequence). CDR3 length equals 17 residues. CDR3 amino acids: CASSLELGGLTTGELFF. CDR3 in DNA: TGTGCCAGCAGCTTGGAGCTGGGGGGACTGACCACCGGGGAGCTGTTTTTT.

The V call is TRBV29-1, the J call TRBJ1-2; possible D gene TRBD1, 6 bases. Trimming removed 4 bases at V and 0 bases at J, with 12 bases between. CDR3 size: 14 residues. Germline V CDR1 and CDR2: SQVTM, ANQGSEA. Here the CDR3 reads CSVANREPNYGYTF. CDR3 bases: TGCAGCGTTGCGAACAGGGAGCCTAACTATGGCTACACCTTC.

V is TRBV5-4 and J is TRBJ2-7, with D tentatively TRBD2 (6 bases). Germline values: CDR1 SGHNT, CDR2 YYREEE (reference sequence). Trimming cost V 4 bases and J 3 bases, with 20 bases left between them. CDR3 length: 16 residues. The DNA of the CDR3 is TGTGCCAGCAGCGGCCCTGGTGGGGGGACTCACTACGAGCAGTACTTC. It translates to CASSGPGGGTHYEQYF.

V and J are TRBV2 and TRBJ2-7; 7 bases map to TRBD1. V shed 2 bases, J shed 7 bases, and the junction held 5 bases outside the gene matches. From germline, CDR1 is SNHLY and CDR2 FYNNEI. The CDR3 loop spans 13 amino acids. CDR3 bases: TGTGCCAGCAGTGAACGTGAGACAGGGGAGCAGTACTTC. Its translation is CASSERETGEQYF.

This chain joins TRBV2 and TRBJ2-5; D may match TRBD1 or TRBD2 (6 bases each). There are 14 residues in the CDR3. The germline V and J ends were trimmed by 3 bases and 5 bases, with 13 bases remaining between them. The V gene's germline CDR1 is SNHLY and CDR2 FYNNEI. The CDR3 loop is CASSEGGWAETQYF. As DNA, the CDR3 is TGTGCCAGCAGTGAGGGGGGCTGGGCGGAGACCCAGTACTTC.

The V gene is TRBV3-1, the J gene TRBJ2-1; 7 bases align to TRBD2. The CDR3 extends over 14 amino acids. Germline CDR1 is LGHDT and CDR2 is YNNKEL (reference sequence). With V trimmed by 4 bases and J by 10 bases, 10 bases remained unmatched. The CDR3 loop is CASSRSGAGGEQFF. The CDR3 nucleotides are TGTGCCAGCAGCCGAAGCGGGGCTGGGGGAGAGCAGTTCTTC.

The genes are TRBV20-1 and TRBJ2-7; 8 bases agree with TRBD1. Germline assignment: CDR1 DFQATT and CDR2 SNEGSKA (reference sequence). After removal of 6 bases from V and 5 bases from J, the junction contained 12 bases not matched to a gene. This CDR3 has 14 residues. The CDR3 region has the DNA TGCAGTGCCCCGCTCCAGGACAGGGCCCACGAGCAGTACTTC. Translating gives CSAPLQDRAHEQYF.

This sequence joins TRBV2 and TRBJ1-2; no reliable D call. V gave up 2 bases and J gave up 4 bases, with 5 bases separating them. Germline V gives CDR1 SNHLY, CDR2 FYNNEI. The CDR3 consists of 12 residues. This CDR3 reads CASSERTYGYTF. In DNA form, the CDR3 reads TGTGCCAGCAGTGAACGGACCTATGGCTACACCTTC.

This clonotype was seen only once. The chain carries TRBV27 and TRBJ1-2; possibly TRBD1 for D (5 bases). Germline loops: CDR1 MNHEY, CDR2 SMNVEV (reference sequence). V gave up 5 bases and J gave up 8 bases, with 18 bases separating them. CDR3 length: 14 amino acids. The CDR3 here is CASSELGTTEGYTF. In nucleotides, the CDR3 is TGTGCCAGCAGTGAACTCGGGACTACGGAAGGCTACACCTTC.

This clonotype was picked up a small number of times. CDR3: CASSYGDSNEQYF. The DNA of the CDR3 is TGCGCCAGCAGCTACGGGGACAGTAACGAGCAGTACTTC. The chain links TRBV5-1 to TRBJ2-7; 7 nucleotides line up with TRBD1. Germline V gene sequence: CDR1 SGHRS, CDR2 YFSETQ. The V and J ends lost 3 bases and 5 bases, in that order; junction bases with no gene match: 5. This CDR3 contains 13 residues.

The chain employs TRBV6-5 and TRBJ1-6, with TRBD1 matching 11 bases. The CDR3 contains 14 residues. Germline CDR1 reads MNHEY; CDR2 reads SVGAGI. The V segment lost 2 bases and the J segment 10 bases; nucleotides outside the gene matches: 1. CDR3 protein: CASSYGDRGSPLHF. The CDR3 nucleotides are TGTGCCAGCAGTTACGGGGACAGGGGGTCACCCCTCCACTTT.

The chain employs TRBV15 and TRBJ2-5, with 10 bases matching TRBD1. V lost 5 bases to trimming and J lost 5 bases; unmatched junction nucleotides: 8. This CDR3 is 15 amino acids long. The V gene's germline CDR1 is LNHNV and CDR2 YYDKDF (reference sequence). The CDR3 coding sequence is TGTGCCACCAGCGAGGGACAGGGGTCGGAGGAGACCCAGTACTTC. Translated, it gives CATSEGQGSEETQYF.

In its sample, this clonotype was seen once. The chain is built from TRBV12-3 or TRBV12-4 and TRBJ1-4, with D perhaps TRBD1 (6 bases). CDR3 length: 16 residues. With 5 bases removed from V and 3 bases from J, the gap between germline ends came to 16 bases. CDR3 DNA sequence: TGTGCCAGCAGTCCCAGGGGCGTCGGGGCTAATGAAAAACTGTTTTTT. Protein: CASSPRGVGANEKLFF.

The chain joins TRBV12-3 or TRBV12-4 to TRBJ2-1; TRBD2 is a possible D gene (5 bases). The CDR3 is made up of 14 amino acids. The ends were cut back, 1 base at V and 5 bases at J, with 9 bases in the middle. CDR3 region: CASSLVGGDNEQFF. The CDR3, as DNA: TGTGCCAGCAGTTTAGTAGGAGGCGACAATGAGCAGTTCTTC.

Of note for this clonotype: One end of the junction fails to match germline, which may point to a read error. The V gene is TRBV7-7, the J gene TRBJ2-5; D is perhaps TRBD1 (6 bases). Germline loops: CDR1 SSHAT, CDR2 FNYEAQ (reference sequence). The CDR3 sequence is 13 residues long. The CDR3 reads CASSPDRGETQYF. DNA of the CDR3: TGTGCTAGCAGCCCGGACAGAGGAGAGACCCAGTACTTC.

V is TRBV3-1 and J is TRBJ2-5, with D possibly TRBD1 on 6 matching bases. The V end was cut by 1 base, the J end by 3 bases, with 9 bases between. The CDR3 has 14 amino acids. The germline CDR1 and CDR2 sequences are LGHDT and YNNKEL (reference sequence). This CDR3 reads CASSQGTAEETQYF. Here the CDR3 DNA reads TGTGCCAGCAGCCAAGGGACAGCCGAAGAGACCCAGTACTTC.

CDR3 sequence reads: CASGSSGGWADTQYF. CDR3 DNA sequence: TGTGCTAGTGGGTCTAGCGGGGGGTGGGCAGATACGCAGTATTTT. The genes are TRBV12-5 and TRBJ2-3; 11 bases map to TRBD2. Germline V gene lookup returns CDR1 LGHNT and CDR2 FRNRAP. V shed 6 bases and J 4 bases; nucleotides not matched to a gene: 6. The CDR3 sequence is 15 residues long.

This clonotype turned up a few times. The J gene is TRBJ2-3, the V gene TRBV9, with a tentative D call TRBD2 (7 bases). V lost 3 bases and J lost 4, with 12 bases in between. Germline V gene sequence: CDR1 SGDLS, CDR2 YYNGEE. The length of the CDR3 is 14 residues. The CDR3 DNA reads as TGTGCCAGCAGCGCTGGCGGGGGCCCAGATACGCAGTATTTT. Translated, it gives CASSAGGGPDTQYF. Drawing the rest from reference TRBV9 and TRBJ2-3, the complete variable domain is DSGVTQTPKHLITATGQRVTLRCSPRSGDLSVYWYQQSLDQGLQFLIQYYNGEERAKGNILERFSAQQFPDLHSELNLSSLELGDSALYFCASSAGGGPDTQYFGPGTRLTVL.

The V gene is TRBV3-1, the J gene TRBJ2-3, with 7 bases matching TRBD2. The V gene's germline CDR1 is LGHDT and CDR2 YNNKEL (reference sequence). This CDR3 is built from 14 residues. V lost 3 bases to trimming and J lost 1 base; unmatched junction nucleotides: 1. Here the CDR3 reads CASSHRGGTDTQYF. The CDR3 region has the DNA TGTGCCAGCAGCCATCGGGGGGGCACAGATACGCAGTATTTT.

The chain recombines TRBV6-1 with TRBJ2-3; D unresolved. Germline V gives CDR1 MNHNS, CDR2 SASEGT. There are 11 residues in the CDR3. With 10 bases removed from V and 6 bases from J, the gap between germline ends came to 11 bases. The CDR3 DNA reads TGTGCCATCACGTCCGGCGATACGCAGTATTTT. This encodes CAITSGDTQYF.

Only a few counts were recorded for this clonotype. The CDR3 DNA sequence: TGTGCCAGCAGTTTACGGGCAGGAGTAGGCTACACCTTC. This gives the protein CASSLRAGVGYTF. The rearrangement joins TRBV27 to TRBJ1-2; D is ambiguous. CDR1 and CDR2 from the germline V gene are MNHEY and SMNVEV (reference sequence). The CDR3 consists of 13 residues. Trimming left V 2 bases short and J 8 bases short, with 12 bases between.

The J gene is TRBJ2-2, the V gene TRBV10-3; a possible D gene is TRBD2 (5 bases). Trimming pared 0 bases from V and 3 bases from J, leaving 8 bases between. This CDR3 is built from 15 residues. Per the germline V gene, CDR1 is ENHRY and CDR2 is SYGVKD. The CDR3, as DNA: TGTGCCATCAGTGAGTCCTCGGGGTACACCGGGGAGCTGTTTTTT. Protein: CAISESSGYTGELFF.

The chain links TRBV23-1 to TRBJ1-1; weak D call: TRBD1 (5 bases). TRBV23-1 carries the ORF label, with uncertain function. V shed 11 bases and J shed 1 base, with 14 bases lying between them. CDR3 length: 13 residues. Here the CDR3 reads CAGGRTQNTEAFF. The CDR3, as DNA: TGCGCCGGGGGACGGACGCAGAACACTGAAGCTTTCTTT.

This clonotype was detected once. The chain combines TRBV20-1 with TRBJ2-3, with TRBD2 identical over 9 bases. Germline values: CDR1 DFQATT, CDR2 SNEGSKA (reference sequence). The V gene end was trimmed by 3 bases and the J gene end by 1 base; junction bases not matched to a gene: 5. CDR3 length: 15 residues. CDR3 coding DNA: TGCAGTGCTAGTGGGGTAGCGGGGGGCACAGATACGCAGTATTTT. Amino acid sequence: CSASGVAGGTDTQYF.

The V call is TRBV5-6, the J call TRBJ2-1; TRBD1 is a possible D gene (6 bases). The CDR3 runs 16 residues. Trimming cost V 4 bases and J 2 bases, with 16 bases left between them. Germline V gene lookup returns CDR1 SGHDT and CDR2 YYEEEE. The CDR3 region is CASSGPRGYPYNEQFF. CDR3 sequence (DNA): TGTGCCAGCAGCGGCCCCAGGGGTTATCCCTACAATGAGCAGTTCTTC. The full variable domain, its missing parts supplied by reference TRBV5-6 and TRBJ2-1, is DAGVTQSPTHLIKTRGQQVTLRCSPKSGHDTVSWYQQALGQGPQFIFQYYEEEERQRGNFPDRFSGHQFPNYSSELNVNALLLGDSALYLCASSGPRGYPYNEQFFGPGTRLTVL.

V is TRBV20-1 and J is TRBJ2-3; D tentatively reads TRBD1 or TRBD2 (5 bases each). The germline gives CDR1 DFQATT, CDR2 SNEGSKA (reference sequence). V was pared by 2 bases and J by 1 base, with 13 bases between. The CDR3 length is 15 residues. The CDR3 loop reads CSARLGVTGTDTQYF. The CDR3 DNA is TGCAGTGCTAGATTGGGGGTAACGGGCACAGATACGCAGTATTTT.